This T cell receptor (beta chain) was captured by sequencing in a study of cytomegalovirus exposure and HLA in healthy donors (dated by TCRdb to 2016 to 2017). Some background on the complete study: An earlier analysis of 587 of the donors reported approximately 280 Gb of sequence data and 117 million unique TCR beta sequences obtained from some 170 million T cells. A separate validation cohort of approximately 120 different subjects was used in addition to the approximately 700-subject first cohort. All discovery cohort repertoires had been generated on a single sequencing platform. Roughly 320 gigabases of sequencing data and around 80 million unique TCR sequences made up an early release that covered nearly 650 HLA-typed donors. The study aimed to test whether cataloging public T cell receptors could reveal signatures of past pathogen exposure. Five DR-DQ haplotypes were handled as single units for association and clustering because linkage in the cohort was strong. Typing coverage varied by locus: roughly 629-630 donors for A, B, C, DRB1 and DQB1; roughly 510 for DQA1; nearly 610 for DPA1; more than 450 for DPB1. To study patterns of TCR occurrence, a later analysis re-analyzed previously published TCR beta repertoires from around 670 donors and added high-resolution HLA genotyping. Among the roughly 430 genotyped donors, approximately 82% belonged to the genetic ancestry cluster associated with self-reported Caucasian donors. Across some 400 genotyped donors of the cohort, an average of roughly 250,000 unique TCR beta nucleotide sequences per donor were sequenced, and 15% to 20% of those sequences were non-productive. To predict cytomegalovirus infection status, the study combined high-throughput TCR immunosequencing, statistical association of individual TCRs with disease status, and machine learning. A later genetic analysis used genome-wide SNP genotypes for about three fifths of the roughly 700 donors, treating that subset as a discovery cohort. Both class I and class II loci were covered by HLA typing, at four-digit resolution. Using immunosequencing, the study profiled T cell repertoires from some 670 subjects and related those repertoires to cytomegalovirus serostatus. In the later analysis, no new phenotypic data were used to find candidate immune exposures; instead, reliance was placed on TCR beta sequences and their occurrence across donors. In an earlier analysis of a few hundred of the donors, high-throughput TCR beta sequencing was used to judge whether each TCR beta V gene segment behaved as functional or pseudogenic. Donor age, sex, ethnicity and CMV serostatus were compiled alongside the repertoire data.

The cohort consisted of hundreds of healthy bone marrow donors. At the time of sampling, every cohort member was nominally healthy, though immune exposures that went unrecorded were likely present. The donor tested CMV seronegative, placing the donor among the 352 seronegative members of the cohort. A peripheral blood sample was collected from each donor, and TCR beta sequencing was performed on peripheral blood mononuclear cells. The Qiagen DNeasy Blood Extraction Kit was used to extract genomic DNA from the blood cell samples. CDR1 SGHAT and CDR2 FQNNGV were looked up in the germline V gene. The cysteine opens and the phenylalanine closes a CDR3 of 15 amino acids. Solely the CDR3 DNA is kept, with 45 bases framed from the first base. Trimming takes 2 bases off V and 7 bases off J; junction bases not matched to a gene: 6. Results the study describes overall, beyond this receptor: When HLA alleles, especially DR and DQ, strongly co-occurred, TCR associations were difficult to assign to individual alleles. In an earlier analysis of approximately 590 of the donors, most TCR beta V segments were observed in productive rearrangements about 90% or about 30% of the time, broadly matching IMGT annotations. A later analysis found that TCR association rates varied across HLA loci, with DRB1 alleles showing the most associated TCRs and HLA-C alleles the fewest. Because counts were too low, fewer than 20 rarely observed V segments, including chromosome 9 orphons, were excluded from the earlier analysis of 500 to 700 of the donors. Some IMGT-functional V segments, including TRBV6-2 and TRBV6-3, could not be told apart with the 87-base-pair reads, so those segments were excluded. According to a later genetic analysis, donors in an Asian-associated ancestry cluster had fewer N-insertions in productive TCRs than the roughly 670-donor mean. A further reported finding was that TCR beta sequences accurately predicted the HLA-A and HLA-B alleles for most subjects in the first cohort. According to the authors, the approach could potentially be generalized to other disease states and immunological phenotypes. The study listed 164 TCR beta chains as associated with cytomegalovirus. According to a later analysis, parvovirus B19, influenza, CMV and Epstein-Barr virus appeared linked to several top co-occurrence clusters. A few of the identified cytomegalovirus-associated TCR beta chains were confirmed in vitro to be specific for cytomegalovirus antigens. Because HLA typing was unavailable for some donors at each locus, only the typed subset was used in association tests. In this cohort, only TCR beta chains were sequenced, and detectable features were limited by the absence of alpha or paired-chain data. A later analysis associated roughly 17,000 TCR beta sequences with specific HLA alleles at a false discovery rate of 0.05. Most TCR sequences were seen in very few donors, while some public TCRs were found in many individuals. A later genetic analysis associated a missense DCLRE1C variant with V-gene and J-gene trimming of TCR beta chains, and an independent cohort replicated the association. The only immune exposure information available for the cohort was CMV serostatus. Linkage disequilibrium might explain the correlated functional status among segregating V segments, but an unknown experimental factor could not be ruled out. In both the original and validation cohorts, the classifier was reported to diagnose cytomegalovirus status with high specificity and sensitivity. Roughly uniform sequencing depth across donors was assumed in presence/absence analyses, although this assumption may not hold. Most CMV-associated TCR beta chains appeared to be HLA-restricted in a later analysis, and the HLA associations seemed to be driven largely by CMV exposure. A later analysis found that HLA-associated TCR beta chains were more clonally expanded and had lower generation probabilities than equally common non-associated chains. The sequencing pipeline was judged likely to have produced a cluster of highly shared sequence variants as a technical artifact.

Turning to this clone: What this receptor recognizes is not known.

The library was produced with the immunoSEQ multiplex PCR assay. A mixture of 60 forward primers for TCR Vbeta segments and 13 reverse primers for TCR Jbeta segments was used in the multiplex PCR. A multiplex PCR assay on genomic DNA amplified the CDR3 region of rearranged TCR beta genes. Amplified TCR beta libraries were sequenced as 87-base-pair reads on the Illumina HiSeq System. Concerning the study's data processing: Across the 500 to 850 repertoires, a later analysis counted 80 million or so unique TCR beta chains, some 11 million of which were shared by at least two donors. To remove PCR and sequencing errors, raw reads were error-corrected and collapsed into unique sequences using a nearest-neighbor algorithm that merged closely related sequences. V, D and J gene segments were assigned by aligning CDR3 sequences to IMGT reference sequences. For a sequence to be retained, a match of at least six nucleotides was required to both a V gene segment and a J gene segment. A rearrangement counted as productive if the CDR3 had no stop codons and remained in frame with V and J, and every other rearrangement counted as non-productive. Following IMGT convention, CDR3 was defined as the stretch from the second conserved V-encoded cysteine to the conserved J-encoded phenylalanine. In an earlier analysis of more than 550 of the donors, sequences lacking an unambiguous match to a single V gene segment were excluded. In an earlier analysis of 500 to 750 of the donors, V segments were called functional above 56.7% productive rearrangements and were called segregating when the between-donor standard deviation exceeded 5%. A statistical classification framework was developed to diagnose cytomegalovirus status using the catalog of TCR beta chain sequences. In a later analysis, TCR nucleotide sequences were compared against IMGT/GENE-DB human TR gene sequences so that V and J genes could be assigned. In a later analysis, CDR3 sequences and most-parsimonious VDJ recombination scenarios were assigned using the TCRdist pipeline. In a later analysis, each TCR beta chain was defined by its CDR3 amino acid sequence together with its V-gene family, and reads without a unique V-gene family were excluded. A later analysis removed 550 to 700 highly shared, low-generation-probability nucleotide sequences to deal with suspected cross-contamination and a sequencing artifact. A later analysis calculated a clonal expansion index for each public chain from normalized within-repertoire ranks of inferred template counts. In a later analysis, generation probabilities were computed using a VDJ recombination model fitted to out-of-frame rearrangements, and the results were checked against IGoR. In a later analysis, TCR-TCR, TCR-HLA and TCR-CMV co-occurrence was scored with hypergeometric tests, and a repertoire-size bias correction was applied to TCR pairs. False discovery rates were estimated in a later analysis by permuting HLA or CMV assignments 20 times. In a later analysis, co-occurring TCRs were grouped using DBSCAN, with TCRdist sequence similarity added in when clustering inside HLA-allele-positive subsets. Co-occurrence clustering excluded repertoires with fewer than 30,000 or more than 120,000 public chains, plus five with anomalous nucleotide sharing. The table was pulled from immuneACCESS by TCRdb, which kept in-frame rearrangements only. Such tables lose some clones; where checked, under half of the loss comes from unresolved V genes, and the rest has no known cause. V and J calls and clone size come straight from that table; D and trimming were deduced from the DNA. The record for this sample contains 95,000 to 110,000 clones. Approximately 3.7% of the sample is in the top ten clones.

The rearranged chain carries TRBV11-2 and TRBJ2-2, with 8 junctional bases fitting TRBD1. Sequencing input: PBMCs. The sequence came from a man in his forties in good health and CMV-seronegative. The CDR3 region: CASSLRTGYGGELFF. The DNA sequence is as follows: TGTGCCAGCAGCTTACGGACAGGGTATGGCGGGGAGCTGTTTTTT.